The 6 T cell receptor beta chains presented below share a single source sample, sequenced in a study of T cell repertoires in cytomegalovirus infection. TCRdb analysed the reads with MiXCR anew, one entry per CDR3 protein. The sample consists of roughly 230,000 distinct CDR3 sequences, over 20% of them appearing once. The material sequenced was CD8+ T cells from PBMCs. These receptors originate from a human donor in good health (CMV status not recorded). Some clones in this sample may be carry-over from other donors' samples.

The rearrangement uses TRBV10-3 and TRBJ2-7; TRBD1 is a possible D gene (7 bases). Trimming stripped 0 bases from V and 3 bases from J, with 15 bases between. The germline CDR1 and CDR2 sequences are ENHRY and SYGVKD. This CDR3 contains 16 residues. The CDR3 spells CAISESEEGAFYEQYF. Written as DNA, the CDR3 is TGTGCCATCAGTGAGTCCGAGGAGGGGGCCTTCTACGAGCAGTACTTC.

This clonotype was counted between two and nine times. This chain links TRBV20-1 with TRBJ2-1; 8 nucleotides agree with TRBD1. From germline, CDR1 is DFQATT and CDR2 SNEGSKA (reference sequence). CDR3 length equals 12 residues. Trimming took 3 bases from V and 10 from J; bases not matched to a gene: 5. CDR3 protein: CSARDRVEEQFF. The CDR3 bases are TGCAGTGCTAGGGACAGGGTCGAAGAGCAGTTCTTC.

The chain carries TRBV12-3 or TRBV12-4 and TRBJ1-1; tentatively, D is TRBD1 (6 bases). The V and J ends lost 3 bases and 9 bases respectively, with 20 bases between them. The CDR3 spans 15 residues. The CDR3, as DNA: TGTGCCAGCAGTTTCCCCAACAGGGAGTTCCCTAAAGCTTTCTTT. Translating gives CASSFPNREFPKAFF.

This clonotype has only a few counts. The chain has TRBV28 and TRBJ1-5, with D uncertain. The CDR3 runs to 14 residues. Trimming took 3 bases from V and 0 from J, leaving 6 bases between them. Looked up from germline, CDR1 is MDHEN and CDR2 is SYDVKM. Here the CDR3 reads CASSFAHSNQPQHF. DNA for the CDR3: TGTGCCAGCAGTTTCGCTCATAGCAATCAGCCCCAGCATTTT.

The chain carries TRBV20-1 and TRBJ1-2; D ambiguous. Germline V lookup: CDR1 DFQATT, CDR2 SNEGSKA (reference sequence). The CDR3 consists of 12 residues. The V end was cut by 3 bases, the J end by 1 base, with 6 bases between. The CDR3 DNA follows: TGCAGTGCTAGGTTCAGTAACTATGGCTACACCTTC. Amino acid sequence: CSARFSNYGYTF.

In this sample, this clonotype turned up a few times. The gene calls are TRBV10-3 and TRBJ1-1, with 7 nucleotides matching TRBD1. Germline loops: CDR1 ENHRY, CDR2 SYGVKD. V trimming: 5 bases; J trimming: 10 bases; junction bases outside the gene matches: 16. The CDR3 is 15 amino acids. The CDR3 DNA reads as TGTGCCATCAGTTTCAACCGGACAGGCGGTATAGGAGCTTTCTTT. Translated: CAISFNRTGGIGAFF.